A selection of T cell receptor beta chains follows, all from one sample in a study of spatial heterogeneity in lung cancer. TCRdb analysed the 5' RACE reads with MiXCR anew, one entry per CDR3 protein. Seen here are approximately 8,100 distinct CDR3 sequences, approximately 7.8% observed once, and the top ten hold 25% to 30%. Sample: PBMCs, taken at surgery. The receptors shown here come from a female donor with early-stage non-small cell lung cancer. The conserved cysteine and the conserved F or W are not part of the CDR3 here. The order of the fields is J gene, V gene, CDR3 protein.

TRBJ2-5 | TRBV3-1 | ASSPLGGDGETQY
TRBJ2-1 | TRBV6-2/TRBV6-3 | ASLTPGIHEQNEQF
TRBJ2-1 | TRBV7-3 | ASSLDGKNEQF
TRBJ2-1 | TRBV29-1 | SVEDRGEGPEQF
TRBJ2-2 | TRBV3-1 | ASSQDPAIGELF
TRBJ2-2 | TRBV19 | ASSRQVFAGELF
TRBJ2-2 | TRBV6-2/TRBV6-3 | ASSYLGLAGGFGELF
TRBJ1-1 | TRBV6-6 | ASSLQGLTEAF
TRBJ1-2 | TRBV18 | ASSPTGADGYT
TRBJ2-3 | TRBV7-9 | ASSPTKASLTFTDTQY
TRBJ2-7 | TRBV7-9 | ASSSTGAYEQY
TRBJ1-1 | TRBV5-1 | ASSEQTGGGPEAF
TRBJ2-7 | TRBV9 | ASSTRQGNHEQY
TRBJ2-3 | TRBV18 | ASSPLQDSTDTQY
TRBJ2-2 | TRBV3-1 | ASSLTARIPGELF
TRBJ2-3 | TRBV5-1 | ASSPGLAGSGVQY
TRBJ2-5 | TRBV29-1 | SAMIRAGWGETQY
TRBJ2-4 | TRBV12-3/TRBV12-4 | ASSRGRLAKNIQY
TRBJ2-5 | TRBV9 | ASSVGSGRAVETQY
TRBJ2-7 | TRBV7-9 | ASSLGDGYEQY
TRBJ2-3 | TRBV6-5 | ASSFSRANTDTQY